A single sample gave rise to the 9 T cell receptor beta chains below, sequenced in a study of low-dose radiotherapy and immunotherapy resistance in tumors. Primers targeting TRAV and TRBV primed first-strand cDNA, covering alpha and beta chains. Over about 18 PCR cycles, TCRs were amplified from a constant-region primer and V-primer adapter. TCRdb re-called the reads through MiXCR, storing one row per CDR3 protein. The data contain approximately 84,000 distinct CDR3 sequences, 18% of them seen just once; the ten biggest clones take up about 2.5%. Time point given: before trial treatment. The source was PBMCs, collected before treatment. The receptors originated from a male donor with prostate cancer.

The chain recombines TRBV12-3 or TRBV12-4 with TRBJ2-3; D gene uncertain. The CDR3 is made up of 16 amino acids. Trimming took off 5 bases at V and 0 bases at J, with 15 bases between the two ends. The CDR3 sequence: CASSMALSASTDTQYF. CDR3 bases: TGTGCCAGCAGTATGGCGTTAAGCGCTAGCACAGATACGCAGTATTTT.

This clonotype showed up many times. V is TRBV27 and J is TRBJ2-6; either TRBD1 or TRBD2 may supply D (5 bases each). Germline V gives CDR1 MNHEY, CDR2 SMNVEV (reference sequence). Trimming shortened V by 1 base and J by 0 bases, and 10 bases separated the two germline ends. The CDR3 runs to 17 residues. CDR3 protein: CASSLWDGYSGANVLTF. The CDR3 bases are TGTGCCAGCAGTTTATGGGACGGGTACTCTGGGGCCAACGTCCTGACTTTC.

This clonotype came up many times. This rearrangement joins TRBV2 to TRBJ2-7; 10 nucleotides agree with TRBD1. Germline assignment: CDR1 SNHLY and CDR2 FYNNEI. CDR3 size: 15 residues. The J segment lost 4 bases and the V segment lost 0 bases, leaving 3 bases of the junction unmatched. The CDR3 nucleotides are TGTGCCAGCAGTGAAGCTTGGGACAGGGGTTACGAGCAGTACTTC. Protein product: CASSEAWDRGYEQYF.

Ten or more counts support this clonotype. V gene TRBV28 combines with J gene TRBJ2-7, with D possibly called TRBD1 or TRBD2 (7 bases each). Trimming took off 2 bases at V and 3 bases at J, with 14 bases between the two ends. This CDR3 comprises 15 residues. Germline V gene data show CDR1 as MDHEN and CDR2 as SYDVKM. The CDR3 bases are TGTGCCAGCAGTTTAGGGGAGGGGGCTATCTACGAGCAGTACTTC. The encoded protein is CASSLGEGAIYEQYF.

This clonotype was seen at least ten times. J is TRBJ2-2 and V is TRBV3-1, with no clear D. V was trimmed by 6 bases and J by 1 base, leaving 9 bases between them. CDR3 size: 14 residues. The germline V gene has CDR1 LGHDT and CDR2 YNNKEL (reference sequence). CDR3 coding DNA: TGTGCCAGCAGAGGCGAACAGAACACCGGGGAGCTGTTTTTT. It codes for CASRGEQNTGELFF.

This clonotype was recorded a few times. V is TRBV5-1 and J is TRBJ2-7; D could derive from TRBD1 or TRBD2 (5 bases each). Trimming removed 2 bases from V and 2 bases from J, with 11 bases in between. This CDR3 has 14 residues. The germline CDR1 and CDR2 sequences are SGHRS and YFSETQ. CDR3 nucleotide sequence: TGCGCCAGCAGCTTTGGGGACGGTGCCTACGAGCAGTACTTC. Its protein is CASSFGDGAYEQYF.

This clonotype showed up many times. V is TRBV7-8 and J is TRBJ2-6; D is possibly TRBD2 (7 bases). The CDR3 is made up of 18 amino acids. Germline loops: CDR1 SGHVS, CDR2 FQNEAQ. The V end was cut by 3 bases, the J end by 2 bases, with 17 bases between. DNA of the CDR3: TGTGCCAGCAGCTTGGGTCGGGGGCGGGGGCCTGGGGCCAACGTCCTGACTTTC. It codes for CASSLGRGRGPGANVLTF. The variable domain in full, completed from reference TRBV7-8 and TRBJ2-6, reads GAGVSQSPRYKVAKRGQDVALRCDPISGHVSLFWYQQALGQGPEFLTYFQNEAQLDKSGLPSDRFFAERPEGSVSTLKIQRTQQEDSAVYLCASSLGRGRGPGANVLTFGAGSRLTVL.

This clonotype occurred many times. The chain joins TRBV20-1 to TRBJ2-5; D is ambiguous. The CDR3 contains 17 residues. Germline V gene data show CDR1 as DFQATT and CDR2 as SNEGSKA (reference sequence). V lost 1 base, J lost 3 bases, and 21 bases lay in between. This chain's CDR3 is CSARAESTDLGEETQYF. The CDR3 nucleotides are TGCAGTGCTAGAGCCGAAAGCACGGATTTGGGCGAAGAGACCCAGTACTTC.

This clonotype was detected ten times or more. The chain combines TRBV25-1 with TRBJ1-4, with 9 bases matching TRBD1. Losses at the gene ends were 4 bases for V and 7 bases for J; bases not matched to a gene: 7. Per the germline V gene, CDR1 is MGHDK and CDR2 is SYGVNS. This CDR3 comprises 15 residues. In DNA, the CDR3 is TGTGCCAGCAGTGCGGCCGGGACAGGGTTTGAAAAACTGTTTTTT. Residues: CASSAAGTGFEKLFF.